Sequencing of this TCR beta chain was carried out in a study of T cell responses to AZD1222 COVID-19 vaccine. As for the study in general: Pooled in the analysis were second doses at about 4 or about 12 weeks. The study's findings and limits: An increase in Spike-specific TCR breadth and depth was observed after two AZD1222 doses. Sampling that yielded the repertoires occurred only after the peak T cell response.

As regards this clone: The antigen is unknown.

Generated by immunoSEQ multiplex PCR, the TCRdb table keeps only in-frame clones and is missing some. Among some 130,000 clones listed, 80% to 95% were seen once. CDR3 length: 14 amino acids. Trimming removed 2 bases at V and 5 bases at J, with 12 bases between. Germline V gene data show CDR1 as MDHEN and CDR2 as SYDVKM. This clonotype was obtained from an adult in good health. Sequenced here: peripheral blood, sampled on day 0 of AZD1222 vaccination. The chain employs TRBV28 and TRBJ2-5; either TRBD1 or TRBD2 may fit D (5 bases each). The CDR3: CASSLLGARETQYF. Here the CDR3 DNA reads TGTGCCAGCAGTTTACTCGGGGCAAGGGAGACCCAGTACTTC.